This T cell receptor beta chain was recorded in a study of OX40 agonist ivuxolimab in advanced cancers. Patients were ruled out by autoimmune disease history or systemic immunosuppression. The method was immunoSEQ multiplex PCR; TCRdb's version includes in-frame clones alone and lacks a portion of them. The profile shows some 70,000 clones, about nine tenths of them singletons. V lost 0 bases and J lost 5; bases outside the gene matches: 4. CDR3 length: 16 residues. Germline CDR1 is SGHTA and CDR2 is FQGNSA. The chain recombines TRBV7-2 with TRBJ1-5; 10 nucleotides match TRBD1. The clonotype was recovered from an adult with an advanced solid tumor such as melanoma, head and neck, liver or kidney cancer. Material: CD4+ or CD8+ T cells sorted from blood, obtained in a trial of the OX40 agonist ivuxolimab. CDR3 in amino acids: CASSLAQDRGYQPQHF. CDR3 DNA sequence: TGTGCCAGCAGCTTAGCCCAGGACAGGGGGTATCAGCCCCAGCATTTT.